This T cell receptor (beta chain) comes out of a study of shared clonotypes between healthy human individuals (dated by TCRdb to about 2020). Concerning the study at large: A few men and a couple of women, aged 18 to 49 years, made up the cohort. For each donor, CD4 naive and CD4 memory were each run on three plates, CD8 naive on two plates, and CD8 memory on one plate. To estimate repertoire size and how much clonotypes are shared between individuals, the study performed deep sequencing of blood TCR repertoires from roughly five healthy adults. Libraries were prepared and TCR repertoires were sequenced by different laboratories using diverse techniques, in order to increase sequencing depth and limit assay-specific biases. Between about 0.94 and 10 billion PBMCs per donor were obtained by leukapheresis. Summary of the overall study and its limitations: The small number of donors limited the genetic and exposure-history diversity represented. About 4.5% of naive CD4, 3.5% of naive CD8, roughly 2.5% of memory CD4, and 0.4% of memory CD8 clonotypes were shared across several donors. Estimated clonotype richness was generally larger for naive than for memory subsets. Sampling was limited to blood, and TCR repertoires in tissue likely differ from TCR repertoires in blood. Incomplete sequencing was indicated by rarefaction of sorted-subset datasets, despite the large sequencing depth. Clonotypes shared by all four sorted-subset donors showed higher generation probabilities than non-shared clonotypes. Based on pairwise subsampling, the degree of clonotype sharing among donors was expected to be affected by sequencing depth.

Using the deep immunoSEQ assay, multiplex PCR amplified TCR CDR3 regions from genomic DNA. Genomic DNA extracted from each cell subset was distributed evenly over all wells of several immunoSEQ 96-well plates, and each plate served as one replicate. For sorted subsets, each replicate PCR was loaded with approximately 0.2 ug genomic DNA, equivalent to about 30,000 T cell genomes. Purified libraries were measured with a Qubit 3.0 fluorometer, size-checked on a Bioanalyzer 2100, and measured again with the KAPA Library Quantification kit. A separate single-read 150-cycle Illumina NextSeq 550 flow cell was used to sequence each immunoSEQ 96-well plate. Under the source paper's analysis protocol: Because the immunoSEQ output held only junctional sequences and lacked quality scores, the filtering could not match the filtering applied to full-length reads. Sequences were annotated with PyIR, a Python wrapper for IgBLAST v1.9, and V/J genes and CDR3 were assigned using IMGT germline references. Any read was removed if the V/J assignment was weak (E-value above 1e-6), the CDR3 was missing, or the read contained stop codons, out-of-frame junctions, or ambiguous translated residues. V3J clonotypes were defined by identical inferred V gene, J gene, and CDR3 amino acid sequence. Percentage overlap between repertoires was computed as shared unique clonotypes divided by the size of the smaller repertoire. Richness of each repertoire was evaluated using RTK rarefaction, the Chao1 estimator, and Recon v2.1 estimates of unobserved clonotypes. For all TCRbeta clonotypes obtained by the gDNA method from a few donors, generation probabilities were computed with OLGA. This immuneACCESS table, as held by TCRdb, lists in-frame sequences with V and J called but not all clones. Of the missing ones, under half trace to an unresolved V gene in checked studies; the others have no known cause. The V and J calls and clone size come from that table; D and trimming were worked out from the DNA. For this sample the table gives 1.6 million or so clones, of which approximately 96% were detected only once. The top ten hold approximately 1.1% of the sample.

Donors were healthy HIV-negative adults with no recently reported acute infections or vaccinations. All donors were Caucasian adults living in Nashville, Tennessee, USA. CD4+ T cells were enriched by magnetic negative selection; naive cells were then positively selected on CD45RA, and the negative fraction formed the memory subset. After blood collection by leukapheresis, PBMCs were isolated using Ficoll-Histopaque density gradient centrifugation and then cryopreserved in the vapor phase of liquid nitrogen. Purity and quantity of every magnetically sorted T cell population were checked by analytical flow cytometry. Each sorted fraction had its genomic DNA isolated and then quantified by UV absorbance on a Nanodrop 2000c. As regards this clone: This receptor's antigen is unknown. It has no much larger one-base neighbor in the sample; base qualities were not kept.

The cysteine opens and the phenylalanine closes a CDR3 of 14 amino acids. The DNA shown is the 42-base CDR3, in frame from base 1. CDR1 and CDR2 were assigned from the germline V gene (reference sequence) as SEHNR and FQNEAQ. V lost 3 bases and J lost 3 bases; the stretch between them is 10 bases long. Here the chain combines TRBV7-9 and TRBJ2-3; the D gene could be either TRBD1 or TRBD2, each agreeing at 5 bases. The sequence was obtained from a man between 25 and 39 years old in good health. Sample: naive CD4+ T cells sorted from blood. Explained via the paper, the cell subset or site label denotes: CD45RA+ positively selected. The nucleotide sequence is given as TGTGCCAGCAGCTTGGGGGTTAAGACAGATACGCAGTATTTT. It encodes CASSLGVKTDTQYF.